This TCR beta chain came from a study of blood T cell repertoires in COVID-19 (dated by TCRdb to about 2020). As for the study more broadly: Collaborator samples came from the United States, Italy and Spain and covered acute and convalescent phases of COVID-19. Where HLA class I and class II types were available, the types were taken from metadata supplied by the sample provider, not from assay-based typing. Subjects who had been exposed to COVID-19, were actively infected with it, or had recovered from it provided the deeply sampled blood TCRbeta repertoires that made up the dataset. The sample metadata nearly always contained a de-identified subject ID, COVID-19 status, age in years and sex. A freely available public database, intended as a resource for researchers studying the immune response to SARS-CoV-2, is where the repertoires were released. The material from the prospective study consisted of cDNA or gDNA derived from T cells, B-cell-depleted T cells, or PBMCs. Samples were obtained from the ongoing ImmuneRACE study (first 160 participants) and from over 1,000 subjects provided by 6 global collaborators.

The collaborating institutions used their own protocols to collect whole blood in K2EDTA tubes. For TCRbeta analysis, collaborators shipped samples as frozen whole blood, isolated PBMCs, or DNA extracted from either of those sample types. From the germline V gene (reference sequence), CDR1 is GTSNPN and CDR2 is SVGIG. From V the trimming removes 5 bases and from J it removes 4 bases, while the gene matches leave 7 bases of the junction unaccounted for. The CDR3 measures 13 amino acids from cysteine to phenylalanine. Just the 39-base CDR3 DNA is kept, in frame starting at base 1. Remarks on this clone: Its target antigen remains unknown. Base qualities are not recorded, but no much larger clone differs from it by a single base.

On the study overall, not on this receptor specifically: The quantity of clinical and demographic metadata differed by source and by participant and was supplied without curation.

TCRbeta CDR3 regions were amplified from genomic DNA using the immunoSEQ Assay, a bias-controlled multiplex PCR. In the source study's methods: The number of nucleated cells in each sample was estimated by amplification of reference gene primers within the assay. To quantify the absolute abundance of each unique TCRbeta CDR3 rearrangement, sequence reads were collapsed and filtered. Productive Simpson clonality was computed per sample as the square root of Simpson's diversity index over productive rearrangements. Held by TCRdb, this immuneACCESS table contains in-frame sequences only and omits some clones. Under half of the omission traces to an unresolved V gene where checked; the cause of the rest is unknown. V and J calls and clone size are as listed in that table; D and trimming were resolved from the DNA. The sample records around 100,000 clones, roughly 84% of which are singletons. Over 7% of the sample rests with the top ten.

The sample comprised peripheral blood. The chain was built from TRBV30 and TRBJ1-1; TRBD1 fits 7 bases in the junction. The TCR was taken from a man younger than 40 in a cohort sampled during active COVID-19. The nucleotide sequence reads as follows: TGTGCCTGGGCAGCACAGGGGAGCACTGAAGCTTTCTTT. It translates as CAWAAQGSTEAFF.